The 21 T cell receptor beta chains reported below all come from one sample, sequenced in a study of cytomegalovirus exposure and HLA in healthy donors. The method was immunoSEQ multiplex PCR; TCRdb's version includes in-frame clones alone and lacks a portion of them. The profile covers about 150,000 clones, with about 88% appearing a single time and about 20% taken by the ten largest. The sequenced material came from PBMCs. All receptors come from a man aged 18 to 30 in good health and CMV-seropositive.

This chain joins TRBV5-4 and TRBJ2-7; the D gene is possibly TRBD2 (6 bases). This CDR3 has 15 residues. V shed 4 bases and J shed 0 bases, with 14 bases lying between them. CDR1 is SGHNT and CDR2 is YYREEE in the germline V gene (reference sequence). CDR3 sequence reads: CASSHSGYSSYEQYF. The CDR3 bases are TGTGCCAGCAGCCACAGCGGGTACAGCTCCTACGAGCAGTACTTC.

The chain joins TRBV27 to TRBJ2-3; TRBD2 matches 8 bases. V shed 3 bases, J shed 4 bases, and the junction held 9 bases outside the gene matches. The CDR3 is 16 amino acids. Germline V CDR1 and CDR2: MNHEY, SMNVEV (reference sequence). This CDR3 reads CASSFRSGSPADTQYF. As DNA, the CDR3 is TGTGCCAGCAGTTTCAGAAGCGGGAGCCCCGCAGATACGCAGTATTTT.

The chain joins TRBV19 to TRBJ1-1; 8 bases align to TRBD1. The CDR3 runs to 14 residues. Unmatched junction bases numbered 9, after V lost 6 bases and J lost 6 bases. CDR1 LNHDA and CDR2 SQIVND come from the germline V gene (reference sequence). This CDR3 is CASSELTGGAEAFF. CDR3 bases: TGTGCCAGTAGCGAATTAACAGGGGGGGCTGAAGCTTTCTTT.

The V and J genes are TRBV5-1 and TRBJ2-3; weak D call: TRBD2 (5 bases). Trimming stripped 4 bases from V and 2 bases from J, with 11 bases between. The CDR3 has 14 amino acids. CDR1 is SGHRS and CDR2 is YFSETQ in the germline V gene. CDR3 nucleotides: TGCGCCAGCAGCCCGGAGGCTCTCACAGATACGCAGTATTTT. This encodes CASSPEALTDTQYF.

This chain links TRBV7-2 with TRBJ2-4; 9 positions agree with TRBD2. CDR1 and CDR2 (germline): SGHTA, FQGNSA. This CDR3 is built from 15 residues. With 7 bases clipped from V and 8 bases from J, the junction kept 12 bases outside the gene matches. The CDR3 here is CASTSRTSAGDIQYF. Written as DNA, the CDR3 is TGTGCCAGCACCTCAAGGACTAGCGCCGGGGACATTCAGTACTTC.

A single count supports this clone. The chain uses TRBV6-5 and TRBJ2-5; unclear D gene. The CDR3 has 14 amino acids. Germline CDR1 is MNHEY and CDR2 is SVGAGI. V was cut by 0 bases and J by 0 bases, with 5 bases left in between. As DNA, the CDR3 is TGTGCCAGCAGTTACTCTATGTACCAAGAGACCCAGTACTTC. Translation gives CASSYSMYQETQYF.

The chain uses TRBV10-3 and TRBJ1-2, with D perhaps matching TRBD1 (5 bases). The CDR3 covers 14 residues. The V gene's germline CDR1 is ENHRY and CDR2 SYGVKD. V was pared by 3 bases and J by 2 bases, with 10 bases between. Here the CDR3 DNA reads TGTGCCATCAGTGACCAGGCAGGGAACTATGGCTACACCTTC. The encoded protein is CAISDQAGNYGYTF.

The genes are TRBV6-5 and TRBJ2-3; 9 bases match TRBD2. Losses at the gene ends were 5 bases for V and 4 bases for J; bases not matched to a gene: 4. There are 14 residues in the CDR3. Germline loops: CDR1 MNHEY, CDR2 SVGAGI. CDR3 DNA: TGTGCCAGCAGTATTAGCGGGAGCCCAGATACGCAGTATTTT. This translates into CASSISGSPDTQYF.

V usage is TRBV9 and J usage is TRBJ2-1; 7 positions match TRBD2. Trimming removed 0 bases from V and 5 bases from J; junction bases left unmatched: 2. CDR1 SGDLS and CDR2 YYNGEE come from the germline V gene. The CDR3 contains 14 residues. The CDR3 DNA follows: TGTGCCAGCAGCGTAGGTGGGACTAACAATGAGCAGTTCTTC. It is translated as CASSVGGTNNEQFF.

The chain employs TRBV29-1 and TRBJ2-7; a weak D match, TRBD2 (5 bases). Germline values: CDR1 SQVTM, CDR2 ANQGSEA. Between the trimmed V and J ends, which lost 7 bases and 2 bases, there was a span of 12 bases. This CDR3 spans 12 amino acids. The CDR3 DNA follows: TGCAGCGCTGAGGACGGGACCTACGAGCAGTACTTC. It codes for CSAEDGTYEQYF.

Many counts were recorded for this clone. CDR3: CASSFLDTEAFF. The CDR3 DNA reads as TGTGCCAGCAGCTTTCTAGACACTGAAGCTTTCTTT. The chain uses TRBV7-6 and TRBJ1-1, with D unclear. The V end lost 3 bases, the J end lost 3 bases, and 5 bases lay between the germline ends. The CDR3 has 12 amino acids. The V gene's germline CDR1 is SGHVS and CDR2 FNYEAQ.

The chain uses TRBV2 and TRBJ1-1; D is unresolved. Trimming left V 2 bases short and J 0 bases short, with 10 bases between. CDR3 length equals 15 residues. The germline CDR1 and CDR2 sequences are SNHLY and FYNNEI. The chain's CDR3 is CASSEQVLMNTEAFF. CDR3 nucleotides: TGTGCCAGCAGTGAACAGGTCTTAATGAACACTGAAGCTTTCTTT.

This clone is a singleton in its sample. The rearrangement links TRBV20-1 to TRBJ2-7, with 7 bases aligning to TRBD2. The germline CDR1 and CDR2 sequences are DFQATT and SNEGSKA (reference sequence). Trimming took 6 bases from V and 5 from J; bases not matched to a gene: 4. CDR3 length: 11 residues. The CDR3 bases are TGCAGTGCCCGGGGACTAAACGAGCAGTACTTC. It yields the protein CSARGLNEQYF.

The chain uses TRBV10-3 and TRBJ1-3, with 7 nucleotides matching TRBD1. The CDR3 has 13 amino acids. The germline V gene has CDR1 ENHRY and CDR2 SYGVKD. J gave up 2 bases and V 5 bases, and 0 bases lay outside the gene matches. CDR3 amino acids: CAISRGPGNTIYF. CDR3 nucleotide sequence: TGTGCCATCAGTAGGGGGCCTGGAAACACCATATATTTT.

The CDR3 bases are TGTGCCAGTAGTATAGCAGGGACTAGCGGGATCGGCGGGGAGCTGTTTTTT. This encodes CASSIAGTSGIGGELFF. The rearrangement joins TRBV19 to TRBJ2-2; 13 positions match TRBD2. The V gene end was trimmed by 1 base and the J gene end by 7 bases; junction bases not matched to a gene: 6. The CDR3 runs 17 residues. Germline V gives CDR1 LNHDA, CDR2 SQIVND (reference sequence). Drawing the rest from reference TRBV19 and TRBJ2-2, the complete variable domain is DGGITQSPKYLFRKEGQNVTLSCEQNLNHDAMYWYRQDPGQGLRLIYYSQIVNDFQKGDIAEGYSVSREKKESFPLTVTSAQKNPTAFYLCASSIAGTSGIGGELFFGEGSRLTVL.

The chain recombines TRBV7-9 with TRBJ1-3, with a possible D match to TRBD1 (6 bases). Trimming removed 5 bases at V and 4 bases at J, with 18 bases between. The CDR3 is 16 residues long. Germline V gene data show CDR1 as SEHNR and CDR2 as FQNEAQ (reference sequence). The CDR3 loop reads CASSPRQDPLGNTIYF. CDR3 DNA sequence: TGTGCCAGCAGCCCCCGACAGGATCCTTTGGGAAACACCATATATTTT.

DNA of the CDR3: TGTGCCAGTAGTACCTTGAAACAGGGGGGCAATCAGCCCCAGCATTTT. This encodes CASSTLKQGGNQPQHF. The chain couples TRBV19 to TRBJ1-5; 8 bases match TRBD1. The CDR3 length is 16 residues. The germline V gene encodes CDR1 LNHDA and CDR2 SQIVND (reference sequence). V shed 4 bases and J 2 bases; nucleotides not matched to a gene: 7.

The rearrangement uses TRBV19 and TRBJ2-7, with D possibly being TRBD2 (6 bases). The CDR3 has 14 residues. Germline loops: CDR1 LNHDA, CDR2 SQIVND (reference sequence). Trimming removed 7 bases at V and 2 bases at J, with 15 bases between. The CDR3 DNA sequence: TGTGCCAGTACCCCAGGGCGCGGGACCTACGAGCAGTACTTC. As protein: CASTPGRGTYEQYF.

The V call is TRBV28, the J call TRBJ1-4, with D perhaps TRBD1 (6 bases). The CDR3 has 17 amino acids. The germline V and J ends were trimmed by 2 bases and 0 bases, with 13 bases remaining between them. Germline loops: CDR1 MDHEN, CDR2 SYDVKM. CDR3 protein: CASSLRGGHPTNEKLFF. Written as DNA, the CDR3 is TGTGCCAGCAGTTTAAGGGGGGGACATCCAACTAATGAAAAACTGTTTTTT.

The chain employs TRBV25-1 and TRBJ2-3; TRBD2 aligns across 8 bases. The CDR3 extends over 18 amino acids. CDR1 is MGHDK, CDR2 SYGVNS, per germline. The V gene end was trimmed by 4 bases and the J gene end by 2 bases; junction bases not matched to a gene: 14. CDR3 nucleotides: TGTGCCAGCAGTGCCCCCTCGATCGCGGGGGGCAACACAGATACGCAGTATTTT. It codes for CASSAPSIAGGNTDTQYF.

This clone occurred once. The chain couples TRBV18 to TRBJ2-1; TRBD1 is a possible D gene (5 bases). In germline, CDR1 is KGHSH, CDR2 LQKENI. The V gene lost 3 bases and the J gene lost 1 base, with 10 bases spanning the gap. This CDR3 is built from 15 residues. CDR3 nucleotide sequence: TGTGCCAGCTCACCCAGGGCTATGTCCTACAATGAGCAGTTCTTC. It codes for CASSPRAMSYNEQFF.